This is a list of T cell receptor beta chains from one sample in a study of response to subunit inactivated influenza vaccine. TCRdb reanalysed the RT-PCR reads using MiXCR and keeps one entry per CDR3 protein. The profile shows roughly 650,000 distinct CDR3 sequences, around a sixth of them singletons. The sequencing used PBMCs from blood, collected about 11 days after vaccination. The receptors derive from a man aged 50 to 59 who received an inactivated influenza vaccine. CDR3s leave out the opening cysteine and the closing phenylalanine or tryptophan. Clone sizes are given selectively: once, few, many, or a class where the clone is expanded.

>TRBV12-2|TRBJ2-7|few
ASRSRDPRVYEQY
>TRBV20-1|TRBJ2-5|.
SAKVGETQY
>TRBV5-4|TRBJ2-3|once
ASSFKQLTDTQY
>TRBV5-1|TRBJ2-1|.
ASSLSGLRDEQF
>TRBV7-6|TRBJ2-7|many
ASSLVLGLTSYEQY
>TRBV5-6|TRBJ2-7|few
ASSLAVQGPYEQY
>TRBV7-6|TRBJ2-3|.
ASSLSSGRADTQY
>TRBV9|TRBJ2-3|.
ASSPQGRRQTQY
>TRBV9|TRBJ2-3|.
ASSVAGGGRSDTQY
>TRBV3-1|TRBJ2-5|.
ASSQAGLARETQY
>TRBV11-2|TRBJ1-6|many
ASRLLRTGSPLH
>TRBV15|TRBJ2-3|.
ATSRLDTQY
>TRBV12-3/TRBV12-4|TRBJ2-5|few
ASSLGSKTQY
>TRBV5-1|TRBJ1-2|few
ASSLGHASTVRGYT
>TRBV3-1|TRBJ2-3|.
ASSRSSGTSTDTQY